This T cell receptor beta chain was sequenced for a study of CD8+ T cells in alopecia areata. General study findings and limits: Scalp and blood samples kept many expanded lesional clones throughout tofacitinib. Tofacitinib significantly lowered scalp clonality and expanded CD8+ clones among the top 100. For lesional scalp, especially alopecia totalis/universalis, clonality was higher than in normal scalp.

Stated treatment: oral pan-JAK inhibitor, 5-10 mg twice daily. Punch biopsies of lesional scalp, plus peripheral blood, were taken from alopecia areata patients. RNA extraction was followed by reverse transcription into cDNA, which acted as the sequencing template. The assay was immunoSEQ multiplex PCR, and TCRdb's table has in-frame clones only and misses some. The sample has approximately 280,000 clones, about three fifths seen once; the top ten hold about 1.7%. With respect to this clone: Its specificity is unknown.

The clonotype was recovered from a human donor with alopecia areata. This sample comprised CD4+ T cells sorted from blood, obtained at week 24, from a patient treated with tofacitinib.

The CDR3 reads CASRGNQPQHF. The CDR3 bases are TGTGCCAGCAGGGGGAATCAGCCCCAGCATTTT. The V and J genes are TRBV28 and TRBJ1-5; D gene uncertain. The CDR3 spans 11 residues. Trimming left V 6 bases short and J 4 bases short, with 4 bases between. Germline V gene sequence: CDR1 MDHEN, CDR2 SYDVKM.